This paragraph covers one T cell receptor (beta chain) sequence. The antigen remains undetermined. Sequencing used immunoSEQ multiplex PCR; TCRdb keeps in-frame clones, though not all of them. The sample records some 150,000 clones, 89% being singletons. Germline loops: CDR1 SNHLY, CDR2 FYNNEI. V lost 6 bases, J lost 6 bases, and 10 bases lay in between. The CDR3 has 12 amino acids. The source of the sample is a study of T cell responses to AZD1222 COVID-19 vaccine. Overall study results and limits: Repertoire samples came only from after the peak T cell response. Researchers report vaccine-associated CD4 TCRs spanning spike, with dominance at 160-218 and 743-854. Baseline seropositivity characterized only a handful of AZD1222 recipients. Nearly half of unique spike-specific TCRs reportedly avoided B.1.351 and B.1.1.7 mutated regions.

The sequences come from peripheral blood, collected 28 days after the second AZD1222 dose. This clonotype was obtained from an adult who received the AZD1222 COVID-19 vaccine. V usage is TRBV2 and J usage is TRBJ2-3; no reliable D call. The CDR3 DNA follows: TGTGCCAGCAGCGTGGGCCTTGATACGCAGTATTTT. The encoded protein is CASSVGLDTQYF.